The following is a T cell receptor (beta chain) sequence with its context. Trimming took 4 bases from V and 8 from J; bases not matched to a gene: 14. Germline loops: CDR1 GTSNPN, CDR2 SVGIG (reference sequence). CDR3 size: 16 residues. Produced via immunoSEQ multiplex PCR; TCRdb's table is partial and in-frame only. Of tens of thousands of clones listed, 89% are singletons. The sample originates from a study of blood T cell repertoires in COVID-19. The gene calls are TRBV30 and TRBJ1-4; 9 bases fit TRBD1. The sample taken for sequencing was peripheral blood. The receptor was isolated from a man aged 55 to 70 with acute or convalescent COVID-19. DNA of the CDR3: TGTGCCTGGAAGCCGGGACAGGGAGGGTGGGGAGAAAAACTGTTTTTT. This translates into CAWKPGQGGWGEKLFF.